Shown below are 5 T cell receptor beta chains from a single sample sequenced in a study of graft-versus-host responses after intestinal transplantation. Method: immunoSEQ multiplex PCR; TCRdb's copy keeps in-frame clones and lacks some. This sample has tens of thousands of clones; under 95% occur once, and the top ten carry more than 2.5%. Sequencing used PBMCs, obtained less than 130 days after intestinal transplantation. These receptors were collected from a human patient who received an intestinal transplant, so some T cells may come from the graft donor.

The CDR3 nucleotides are TGTGCCAGCAGCTTAAATGGTGACTATGGCTACACCTTC. It is translated as CASSLNGDYGYTF. The gene calls are TRBV11-1 and TRBJ1-2; no definite D call. V was trimmed by 2 bases and J by 3 bases, leaving 7 bases between them. The germline CDR1 and CDR2 sequences are SGHAT and FQDESV (reference sequence). The CDR3 contains 13 residues.

The CDR3 is CASRGTVSYEQYF. CDR3 coding DNA: TGTGCCAGCAGGGGGACAGTGAGCTACGAGCAGTACTTC. The chain employs TRBV28 and TRBJ2-7, with TRBD1 matching over 7 bases. Germline lookup yields CDR1 MDHEN and CDR2 SYDVKM. With 6 bases clipped from V and 3 bases from J, the junction kept 5 bases outside the gene matches. The CDR3 contains 13 residues.

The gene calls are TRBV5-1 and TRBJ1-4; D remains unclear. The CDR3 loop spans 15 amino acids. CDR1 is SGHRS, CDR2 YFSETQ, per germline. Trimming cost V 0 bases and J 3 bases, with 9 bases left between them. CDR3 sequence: CASSLGVGSNEKLFF. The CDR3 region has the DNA TGCGCCAGCAGCTTGGGGGTCGGGTCTAATGAAAAACTGTTTTTT.

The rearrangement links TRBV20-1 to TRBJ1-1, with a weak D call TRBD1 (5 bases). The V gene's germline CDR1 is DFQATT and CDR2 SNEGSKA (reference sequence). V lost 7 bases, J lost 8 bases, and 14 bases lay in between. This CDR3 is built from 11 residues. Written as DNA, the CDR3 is TGCAGTGGGTCTCTGGGACCCGAAGCTTTCTTT. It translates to CSGSLGPEAFF.

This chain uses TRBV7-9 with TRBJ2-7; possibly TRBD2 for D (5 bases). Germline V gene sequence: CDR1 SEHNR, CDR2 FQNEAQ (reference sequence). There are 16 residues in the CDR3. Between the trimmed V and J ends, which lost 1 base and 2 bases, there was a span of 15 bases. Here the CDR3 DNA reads TGTGCCAGCAGCTTAGGGCTCACGGGGAGCGCCTACGAGCAGTACTTC. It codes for CASSLGLTGSAYEQYF. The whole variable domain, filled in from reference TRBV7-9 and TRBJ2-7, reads DTGVSQNPRHKITKRGQNVTFRCDPISEHNRLYWYRQTLGQGPEFLTYFQNEAQLEKSRLLSDRFSAERPKGSFSTLEIQRTEQGDSAMYLCASSLGLTGSAYEQYFGPGTRLTVT.